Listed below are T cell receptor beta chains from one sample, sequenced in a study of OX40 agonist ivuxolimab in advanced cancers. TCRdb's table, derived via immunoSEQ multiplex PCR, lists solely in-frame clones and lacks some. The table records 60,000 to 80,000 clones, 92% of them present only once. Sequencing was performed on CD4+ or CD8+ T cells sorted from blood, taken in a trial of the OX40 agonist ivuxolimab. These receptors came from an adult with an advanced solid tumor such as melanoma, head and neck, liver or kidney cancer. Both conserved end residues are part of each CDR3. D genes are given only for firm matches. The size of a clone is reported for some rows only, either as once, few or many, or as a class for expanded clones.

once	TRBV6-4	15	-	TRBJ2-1	CASSSSYDSYNEQFF	TGTGCCAGCAGTTCCTCCTACGACTCCTACAATGAGCAGTTCTTC
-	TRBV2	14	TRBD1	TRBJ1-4	CASSWTGRNEKLFF	TGTGCCAGCAGTTGGACAGGGAGGAATGAAAAACTGTTTTTT
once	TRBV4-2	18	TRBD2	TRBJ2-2	CASSQDALAGGNTGELFF	TGTGCCAGCAGCCAAGATGCGCTAGCGGGAGGAAACACCGGGGAGCTGTTTTTT
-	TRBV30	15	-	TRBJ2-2	CAWTIREGGTGELFF	TGTGCCTGGACCATCAGGGAAGGGGGCACCGGGGAGCTGTTTTTT
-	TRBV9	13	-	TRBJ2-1	CASSVGLVNEQFF	TGTGCCAGCAGCGTAGGTCTAGTTAATGAGCAGTTCTTC
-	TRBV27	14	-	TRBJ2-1	CASKFSASLNEQFF	TGTGCCAGCAAATTTTCGGCTAGTTTAAATGAGCAGTTCTTC
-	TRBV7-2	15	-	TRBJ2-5	CASSLAGNPQETQYF	TGTGCCAGCAGCTTAGCGGGAAACCCACAAGAGACCCAGTACTTC
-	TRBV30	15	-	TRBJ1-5	CAWSGMGAVNQPQHF	TGTGCCTGGAGTGGAATGGGGGCGGTCAATCAGCCCCAGCATTTT
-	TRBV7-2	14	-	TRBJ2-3	CASSLEGVTDTQYF	TGTGCCAGCAGCTTAGAAGGGGTGACAGATACGCAGTATTTT
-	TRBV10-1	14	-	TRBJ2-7	CASSEISSGYEQYF	TGCGCCAGCAGCGAGATCAGTAGTGGGTACGAGCAGTACTTC
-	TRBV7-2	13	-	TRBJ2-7	CASSLVPSYEQYF	TGTGCCAGCAGCTTAGTACCCTCCTACGAGCAGTACTTC
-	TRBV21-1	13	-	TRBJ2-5	CASSKRGQETQYF	TGTGCCAGCAGCAAACGGGGCCAAGAGACCCAGTACTTC
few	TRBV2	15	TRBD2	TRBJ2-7	CATSRLAGGPIEQYF	TGTGCCACCTCCAGACTAGCGGGAGGGCCCATCGAGCAGTACTTC
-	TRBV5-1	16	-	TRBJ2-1	CASSLVLRPNPNEQFF	TGCGCCAGCAGCTTGGTGTTGCGGCCAAACCCGAATGAGCAGTTCTTC
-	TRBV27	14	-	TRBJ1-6	CASSFGQGPSPLHF	TGTGCCAGCAGTTTTGGGCAGGGCCCTTCACCCCTCCACTTT
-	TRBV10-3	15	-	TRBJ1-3	CAISESEGVGNTIYF	TGTGCCATCAGTGAGTCAGAAGGGGTTGGAAACACCATATATTTT
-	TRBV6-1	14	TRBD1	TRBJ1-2	CASSWTGDDYGYTF	TGTGCCAGCAGTTGGACAGGGGATGACTATGGCTACACCTTC
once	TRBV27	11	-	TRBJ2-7	CASSPAYEQYF	TGTGCCAGCAGTCCGGCCTACGAGCAGTACTTC
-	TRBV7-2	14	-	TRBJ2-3	CASSLRVAPDTQYF	TGTGCCAGCAGCCTAAGAGTAGCCCCAGATACGCAGTATTTT
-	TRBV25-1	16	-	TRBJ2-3	CASSEVRGLFTDTQYF	TGTGCCAGCAGTGAGGTTAGGGGACTCTTCACAGATACGCAGTATTTT
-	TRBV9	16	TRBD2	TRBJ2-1	CASSLQETSGYNEQFF	TGTGCCAGCAGCCTTCAGGAGACTAGCGGCTACAATGAGCAGTTCTTC
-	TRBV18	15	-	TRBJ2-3	CASSPEAQSTDTQYF	TGTGCCAGCTCACCCGAGGCGCAGAGCACAGATACGCAGTATTTT
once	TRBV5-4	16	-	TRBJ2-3	CASSPQGRVGTDTQYF	TGTGCCAGCAGCCCCCAGGGGCGAGTAGGGACAGATACGCAGTATTTT
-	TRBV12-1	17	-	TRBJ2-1	CASSSRLAGPTYNEQFF	TGTGCCAGCAGCAGCCGACTAGCGGGCCCTACCTACAATGAGCAGTTCTTC
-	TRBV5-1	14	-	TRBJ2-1	CASSLVRAYNEQFF	TGCGCCAGCAGCTTGGTTAGAGCCTACAATGAGCAGTTCTTC
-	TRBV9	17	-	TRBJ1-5	CASSVEEGSMGNQPQHF	TGTGCCAGCAGCGTAGAAGAGGGTTCAATGGGCAATCAGCCCCAGCATTTT
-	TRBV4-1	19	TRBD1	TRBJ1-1	CASSQGIKGQVTLGTEAFF	TGCGCCAGCAGCCAAGGGATAAAGGGACAGGTCACTCTGGGGACTGAAGCTTTCTTT
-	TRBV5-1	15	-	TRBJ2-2	CASSVTRTNTGELFF	TGCGCCAGCAGCGTGACAAGAACTAACACCGGGGAGCTGTTTTTT
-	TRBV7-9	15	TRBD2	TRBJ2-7	CASSLPGAGLHEQYF	TGTGCCAGCAGCTTGCCTGGGGCGGGACTACACGAGCAGTACTTC
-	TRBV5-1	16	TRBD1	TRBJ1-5	CASSLDGTGGGQPQHF	TGCGCCAGCAGCTTAGACGGGACAGGGGGCGGCCAGCCCCAGCATTTT
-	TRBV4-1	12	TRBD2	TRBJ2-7	CASSRGGNEQYF	TGCGCCAGCAGCCGGGGGGGGAACGAGCAGTACTTC
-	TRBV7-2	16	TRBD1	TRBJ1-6	CASSLVGTGRNSPLHF	TGTGCCAGCAGCTTAGTTGGGACAGGGAGGAATTCACCCCTCCACTTT
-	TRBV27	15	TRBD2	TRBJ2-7	CASSLYGGRAREQYF	TGTGCCAGCAGTTTATACGGCGGGAGGGCCAGGGAGCAGTACTTC
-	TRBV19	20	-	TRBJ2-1	CASSQGLRGRASSSYNEQFF	TGTGCCAGTAGTCAAGGTCTTAGGGGCAGGGCTTCGAGCTCCTACAATGAGCAGTTCTTC
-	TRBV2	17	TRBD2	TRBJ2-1	CASSRKTSQTYYNEQFF	TGTGCCAGCAGTCGAAAGACTAGCCAAACGTATTACAATGAGCAGTTCTTC
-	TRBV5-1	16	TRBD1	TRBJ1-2	CASSWGQGAVDGGYTF	TGCGCCAGCAGCTGGGGACAGGGGGCCGTAGATGGTGGCTACACCTTC
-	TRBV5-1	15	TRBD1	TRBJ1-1	CASSVDRGQGTEAFF	TGCGCCAGCAGCGTAGACAGGGGGCAGGGGACTGAAGCTTTCTTT
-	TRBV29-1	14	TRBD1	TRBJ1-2	CSAGGQGLLYGYTF	TGCAGCGCTGGGGGACAGGGCCTCCTCTATGGCTACACCTTC
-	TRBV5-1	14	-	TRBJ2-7	CASSLTAKSYEQYF	TGCGCCAGCAGCTTGACTGCGAAGAGCTACGAGCAGTACTTC
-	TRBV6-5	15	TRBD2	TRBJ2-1	CASSTGTSGWGEQFF	TGTGCCAGCAGTACCGGGACTAGCGGGTGGGGTGAGCAGTTCTTC
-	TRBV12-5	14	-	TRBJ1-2	CASGPPGTNAPGTF	TGTGCTAGTGGCCCCCCCGGGACAAATGCCCCTGGCACCTTC
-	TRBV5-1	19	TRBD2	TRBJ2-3	CASSLAAVGLAGFTDTQYF	TGCGCCAGCAGCTTGGCGGCGGTAGGGTTAGCGGGATTCACAGATACGCAGTATTTT
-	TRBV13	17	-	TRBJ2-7	CASSFHRDSDRGDEQYF	TGTGCCAGCAGCTTCCACCGGGACTCCGATCGGGGAGACGAGCAGTACTTC